The 12 T cell receptor beta chains listed next were all sequenced from one sample in a study of metastatic and nonmetastatic thyroid tumors. Patients were all untreated before their thyroid surgery. TCRdb re-clonotyped the PCR reads through MiXCR. Of about 37,000 clones in the sample, about 13% were seen once. The sample taken for sequencing was blood. The receptors stem from a female donor with papillary thyroid cancer or a benign thyroid nodule (not recorded which). Some clones in this sample may be carry-over from other donors' samples.

This clone was detected ten times or more. CDR3 sequence reads: CSALRPSGSTDTQYF. CDR3 nucleotides: TGCAGTGCTCTGAGGCCCAGCGGAAGCACAGATACGCAGTATTTT. V gene TRBV20-1 combines with J gene TRBJ2-3, with D perhaps TRBD2 (5 bases). The V and J ends lost 5 bases and 0 bases respectively, with 15 bases between them. This CDR3 is built from 15 residues. Germline-derived CDR1 and CDR2 are DFQATT and SNEGSKA (reference sequence).

This clone was counted ten times or more. This chain connects TRBV20-1 to TRBJ1-1; no definite D call. V shed 0 bases and J shed 5 bases, with 16 bases lying between them. CDR3 size: 15 residues. CDR1 is DFQATT, CDR2 SNEGSKA, per germline (reference sequence). CDR3 coding DNA: TGCAGTGCTAGAGACACCGACACAGACGGGACTGAAGCTTTCTTT. This encodes CSARDTDTDGTEAFF.

There are many counts of this clone. The CDR3 DNA sequence: TGTGCCACCAAAAAGACTACAGGGTGGAGCACTGAAGCTTTCTTT. Protein: CATKKTTGWSTEAFF. V gene TRBV10-3 combines with J gene TRBJ1-1; D is perhaps TRBD1 (6 bases). The V end lost 10 bases, the J end lost 4 bases, and 22 bases lay between the germline ends. Looked up from germline, CDR1 is ENHRY and CDR2 is SYGVKD. The CDR3 consists of 15 residues.

V and J are TRBV11-2 and TRBJ2-1; TRBD2 aligns across 14 bases. The CDR3 has 15 residues. Trimming removed 6 bases from V and 5 bases from J; junction bases left unmatched: 3. CDR1 SGHAT and CDR2 FQNNGV come from the germline V gene. DNA of the CDR3: TGTGCCAGCAGGGGACTAGCGGGGGAGAACAATGAGCAGTTCTTC. Encoded protein: CASRGLAGENNEQFF.

This clone was picked up many times. Germline is not matched at one junction end, which may reflect a read error. This rearrangement joins TRBV27 to TRBJ2-2; no definite D call. CDR3 size: 13 residues. Germline CDR1 MNHEY, CDR2 SMNVEV (reference sequence). The CDR3 loop is CASSLGNAGELFF. The CDR3 DNA sequence: TGTGCCAGCAGTTTAGGGAACGCCGGGGAGCTGTTTTTT.

This clone is classed as medium-sized (0.01 to 0.1%). The V and J genes are TRBV28 and TRBJ2-7, with 8 positions matching TRBD1. Germline lookup yields CDR1 MDHEN and CDR2 SYDVKM. J lost 2 bases, V lost 10 bases, and 4 bases had no gene match. CDR3 length: 12 residues. The CDR3 DNA follows: TGTGCCACCGCGGACAGGGCCTACGAGCAGTACTTC. As protein: CATADRAYEQYF.

This clone was seen many times. The chain has TRBV27 and TRBJ2-1, with unresolved D. The CDR3 length is 14 residues. CDR1 is MNHEY, CDR2 SMNVEV, per germline (reference sequence). Trimming took off 4 bases at V and 6 bases at J, with 13 bases between the two ends. The CDR3 reads CASSYYTIGNEQFF. The CDR3 bases are TGTGCCAGCAGTTACTACACTATCGGCAATGAGCAGTTCTTC.

This clone was seen more than once but under ten times. The genes are TRBV5-6 and TRBJ1-1; TRBD1 matches 7 bases. The CDR3 has 19 residues. CDR1 and CDR2 from the germline V gene are SGHDT and YYEEEE. With 4 bases clipped from V and 5 bases from J, the junction kept 23 bases outside the gene matches. The CDR3 sequence is CASSPTFIRGPEERTEAFF. CDR3 DNA sequence: TGTGCCAGCAGCCCTACTTTTATTAGGGGGCCGGAGGAAAGGACTGAAGCTTTCTTT.

This clone was observed at least ten times. V and J are TRBV27 and TRBJ2-3; TRBD2 is a possible D gene (5 bases). The germline CDR1 and CDR2 sequences are MNHEY and SMNVEV (reference sequence). The V and J ends lost 9 bases and 2 bases respectively, with 12 bases between them. There are 13 residues in the CDR3. CDR3 sequence: CARPGLHTDTQYF. In DNA, the CDR3 is TGTGCCAGACCCGGACTTCACACAGATACGCAGTATTTT.

This clone came up many times. This may be a read error: a much more frequent sequence differs by one nucleotide. The CDR3 bases are TGTGCCAGTAGTACAGGGAGGATCAATCAGCCCCGGCATTTT. Residues: CASSTGRINQPRHF. This chain links TRBV19 with TRBJ1-5, with D possibly being TRBD1 (5 bases). The CDR3 is 14 residues long. Germline CDR1 LNHDA, CDR2 SQIVND (reference sequence).

This clone has a count of ten or more. The J gene is TRBJ2-3, the V gene TRBV4-1, with 11 bases lining up with TRBD2. The germline V gene encodes CDR1 MGHRA and CDR2 YSYEKL. The CDR3 is 14 residues long. The J segment lost 12 bases and the V segment lost 3 bases, leaving 8 bases of the junction unmatched. This CDR3 reads CASSQTGTSGAQYF. CDR3 sequence (DNA): TGCGCCAGCAGCCAGACCGGGACTAGCGGAGCACAGTATTTT.

This clone was seen ten or more times. The chain couples TRBV20-1 to TRBJ1-2; 7 nucleotides match TRBD1. V gave up 1 base and J gave up 1 base; unmatched junction bases: 18. The germline CDR1 and CDR2 sequences are DFQATT and SNEGSKA (reference sequence). This CDR3 has 19 amino acids. The CDR3 is CSARVTPGTEFNYNYGYTF. The DNA for the CDR3 is TGCAGTGCTAGAGTCACGCCCGGGACAGAGTTTAACTATAACTATGGCTACACCTTC.